This T cell receptor (beta chain) was observed in a study of response to subunit inactivated influenza vaccine. TCRdb itself ran the RT-PCR reads through MiXCR, one entry per CDR3 protein. The sample has 530,000 or so distinct CDR3 sequences; 14% are singletons. General study points: The authors proposed limited new T cell recruitment per seasonal influenza vaccination.

In germline, CDR1 is ENHRY, CDR2 SYGVKD. V lost 2 bases, J lost 5 bases, and 7 bases stayed unmatched. CDR3 length equals 15 residues. This clonotype was seen a few times. What it binds is unknown. The V call is TRBV10-3, the J call TRBJ2-3; 7 nucleotides align to TRBD1. The sequencing used PBMCs from blood, collected about 12 days after vaccination. This TCR derives from a man aged 45-65 years who received an inactivated influenza vaccine. CDR3 sequence: CAISERDRMGDTQYF. The CDR3 bases are TGTGCCATCAGTGAGAGGGACAGAATGGGAGATACGCAGTATTTT.